This TCR beta chain was found in a study of tumor-infiltrating lymphocytes in primary liver carcinoma. Whole-study context: Patients comprised men and women whose ages fell between 30 and 69 years. Tumors were staged T1-T3 N0M0 and measured 4.2 to 10 cm across.

Unsorted whole blood served as the source of blood RNA, and germline DNA was extracted as well. Researchers reported drawing 3.5 to 5 milliliters of peripheral blood before surgery. The CDR3 is 12 amino acids. V gave up 9 bases and J gave up 8 bases, with 14 bases separating them. The germline V gene encodes CDR1 SGHNT and CDR2 YENEEA. Study-level points and caveats: Bulk unsorted material prevented CD4+ and CD8+ repertoire comparison.

Total RNA amounting to 500 ng was the source from which TCR beta cDNA was made with a constant-region primer. Three nested multiplex PCR rounds, a slightly modified ARM-PCR, produced the libraries for TCR beta. TRBV1-TRBV30 forward primers and a C-beta reverse primer were used in the first two PCR rounds, which each ran for nine to ten cycles. TCRdb reprocessed the multiplex PCR reads via MiXCR and lists one record per CDR3 protein. Here the sample spans under 200,000 distinct CDR3 sequences, roughly two thirds being singletons. Details on this clonotype: Its specificity is unknown.

The chain couples TRBV11-3 to TRBJ2-1; D gene ambiguous. Sequencing was done on a sample of peripheral blood. The sequence was obtained from a woman aged 60 to 75 with primary liver carcinoma and hepatitis B virus infection. The CDR3 here is CASNSKFDEQFF. The CDR3, as DNA: TGTGCCAGTAACTCCAAATTCGATGAGCAGTTCTTC. The full variable domain, in which reference TRBV11-3 and TRBJ2-1 provide the parts outside the CDR3, is EAGVVQSPRYKIIEKKQPVAFWCNPISGHNTLYWYLQNLGQGPELLIRYENEEAVDDSQLPKDRFSAERLKGVDSTLKIQPAELGDSAVYLCASNSKFDEQFFGPGTRLTVL.